Each of the 23 T cell receptor beta chains below was sequenced from the same sample in a study of glioma-infiltrating T cells after dendritic cell vaccination. Time point described: after dendritic cell vaccination, including at tumor progression/relapse. Profiled with immunoSEQ multiplex PCR; TCRdb holds only in-frame clones, not every one. The table records about 65,000 clones, around nine tenths of them present only once. This specimen consisted of blood, obtained after dendritic cell vaccination. The receptors here all came from a human donor with glioblastoma.

A single count supports this clone. The chain recombines TRBV6-1 with TRBJ2-7; TRBD2 matches 10 bases. The CDR3 loop spans 15 amino acids. The germline CDR1 and CDR2 sequences are MNHNS and SASEGT. V shed 1 base, J shed 3 bases, and the junction held 3 bases outside the gene matches. The CDR3 sequence is CASSEDSSGGYEQYF. The CDR3, as DNA: TGTGCCAGCAGTGAAGATTCTAGCGGGGGCTACGAGCAGTACTTC.

This chain uses TRBV9 with TRBJ1-6; possible D gene TRBD1, 6 bases. Germline V gives CDR1 SGDLS, CDR2 YYNGEE. The V gene lost 3 bases and the J gene lost 6 bases, with 22 bases spanning the gap. The CDR3 is 18 amino acids. CDR3 sequence (DNA): TGTGCCAGCAGCGCTGGACAGATTCCCACTCCGTTTAATTCACCCCTCCACTTT. Translating it yields CASSAGQIPTPFNSPLHF.

The rearrangement uses TRBV18 and TRBJ2-5; D possibly corresponds to TRBD1 (6 bases). Germline V gives CDR1 KGHSH, CDR2 LQKENI. This CDR3 contains 13 residues. V shed 0 bases and J shed 5 bases, with 7 bases lying between them. CDR3 sequence (DNA): TGTGCCAGCTCACCACCCAGGGGTGAGACCCAGTACTTC. Translating gives CASSPPRGETQYF.

This clone has only one observation. V is TRBV2 and J is TRBJ1-1; TRBD1 agrees at 9 bases. Unmatched junction bases numbered 7, after V lost 9 bases and J lost 11 bases. This CDR3 contains 11 residues. The V gene's germline CDR1 is SNHLY and CDR2 FYNNEI. CDR3 sequence reads: CASLNRGQAFF. The CDR3 DNA follows: TGTGCCAGTTTAAACAGGGGGCAGGCTTTCTTT.

The V gene is TRBV9, the J gene TRBJ2-5; D remains ambiguous. The V and J ends lost 4 bases and 5 bases respectively, with 15 bases between them. The CDR3 is 14 residues long. Germline V gene lookup returns CDR1 SGDLS and CDR2 YYNGEE. CDR3 amino acids: CASSPHSRPETQYF. The CDR3 DNA is TGTGCCAGCAGCCCACACAGCCGTCCGGAGACCCAGTACTTC.

Here the CDR3 reads CASKSSGTDTQYF. DNA for the CDR3: TGTGCCAGCAAGTCTAGCGGCACAGATACGCAGTATTTT. The chain links TRBV2 to TRBJ2-3, with D maybe TRBD2 (6 bases). V shed 7 bases and J shed 1 base, with 9 bases lying between them. This CDR3 region has 13 residues. In germline, CDR1 is SNHLY, CDR2 FYNNEI.

The table lists this clone with a count of one. The rearrangement uses TRBV18 and TRBJ1-2; weak D call: TRBD1 (6 bases). The length of the CDR3 is 14 residues. Looked up from germline, CDR1 is KGHSH and CDR2 is LQKENI. Trimming pared 3 bases from V and 7 bases from J, leaving 15 bases between. The CDR3 nucleotides are TGTGCCAGCTCACCGACTACAGGGCTAGGTGGCTACACCTTC. Protein product: CASSPTTGLGGYTF. Full variable domain (missing parts from reference TRBV18 and TRBJ1-2): NAGVMQNPRHLVRRRGQEARLRCSPMKGHSHVYWYRQLPEEGLKFMVYLQKENIIDESGMPKERFSAEFPKEGPSILRIQQVVRGDSAAYFCASSPTTGLGGYTFGSGTRLTVV.

The J gene is TRBJ2-2, the V gene TRBV27; D is perhaps TRBD2 (7 bases). CDR3 length: 15 amino acids. The V end was cut by 7 bases, the J end by 7 bases, with 19 bases between. Germline V gene sequence: CDR1 MNHEY, CDR2 SMNVEV (reference sequence). The DNA of the CDR3 is TGTGCCAGCAAGGGGGGGCAGGGTGTATACGGGGAGCTGTTTTTT. Its translation is CASKGGQGVYGELFF.

The V call is TRBV6-5, the J call TRBJ2-5; TRBD2 matches 8 bases. Germline V gene data show CDR1 as MNHEY and CDR2 as SVGAGI. The CDR3 is 14 residues long. With V trimmed by 10 bases and J by 1 base, 8 bases remained unmatched. CDR3 bases: TGTGCCACCTCCGGCGGGAGGCCCCAAGAGACCCAGTACTTC. It yields the protein CATSGGRPQETQYF.

This chain connects TRBV15 to TRBJ2-7; 15 nucleotides match TRBD2. Germline assignment: CDR1 LNHNV and CDR2 YYDKDF (reference sequence). The trim removed 4 bases at V and 5 bases at J, leaving 3 bases unmatched. This CDR3 region has 15 residues. In DNA form, the CDR3 reads TGTGCCACCAGCATGGGGACTAGCGGGAGGAACGAGCAGTACTTC. This gives the protein CATSMGTSGRNEQYF.

This clone was observed a single time. The chain recombines TRBV5-8 with TRBJ2-3; 9 bases agree with TRBD2. Germline CDR1 SGHTS, CDR2 YDEGEE. The CDR3 sequence is 15 residues long. The trim removed 0 bases at V and 2 bases at J, leaving 1 base unmatched. CDR3 DNA: TGTGCCAGCAGCTTGGGGACTAGCGACACAGATACGCAGTATTTT. Encoded protein: CASSLGTSDTDTQYF. Together with reference TRBV5-8 and TRBJ2-3, the CDR3 gives the full variable domain: EAGVTQSPTHLIKTRGQQATLRCSPISGHTSVYWYQQALGLGLQFLLWYDEGEERNRGNFPPRFSGRQFPNYSSELNVNALELEDSALYLCASSLGTSDTDTQYFGPGTRLTVL.

V and J are TRBV30 and TRBJ1-2, with 7 bases matching TRBD1. The V gene's germline CDR1 is GTSNPN and CDR2 SVGIG (reference sequence). V lost 5 bases and J lost 3; bases outside the gene matches: 3. CDR3 length equals 12 residues. The CDR3 DNA sequence: TGTGCCTGGGGGGGGACAGACTATGGCTACACCTTC. Translating gives CAWGGTDYGYTF.

The chain carries TRBV27 and TRBJ1-1, with 10 bases aligning to TRBD1. The ends lost 7 bases at V and 1 base at J; junction bases unmatched: 3. Germline-derived CDR1 and CDR2 are MNHEY and SMNVEV (reference sequence). This CDR3 has 14 residues. The CDR3 loop is CASNRDRGNTEAFF. For the CDR3, the DNA is TGTGCCAGCAACCGGGACAGGGGGAACACTGAAGCTTTCTTT.

The rearrangement uses TRBV4-1 and TRBJ2-7; 10 bases line up with TRBD1. The CDR3 has 18 amino acids. J gave up 0 bases and V 5 bases, and 13 bases lay outside the gene matches. Per the germline V gene, CDR1 is MGHRA and CDR2 is YSYEKL. This chain's CDR3 is CASSSPGTGAHHSYEQYF. DNA of the CDR3: TGCGCCAGCAGCTCACCCGGGACAGGGGCCCACCACTCCTACGAGCAGTACTTC.

The chain combines TRBV19 with TRBJ1-5; D unresolved. In germline, CDR1 is LNHDA, CDR2 SQIVND (reference sequence). Between the trimmed V and J ends, which lost 10 bases and 0 bases, there was a span of 16 bases. The CDR3 loop spans 15 amino acids. The chain's CDR3 is CANLLGENSNQPQHF. The CDR3 DNA reads TGTGCCAACCTCTTAGGAGAAAATAGCAATCAGCCCCAGCATTTT.

J is TRBJ2-7 and V is TRBV7-9; TRBD1 agrees at 11 bases. The CDR3 is 15 residues long. Germline-derived CDR1 and CDR2 are SEHNR and FQNEAQ (reference sequence). V shed 5 bases, J shed 6 bases, and the junction held 9 bases outside the gene matches. CDR3 nucleotide sequence: TGTGCCAGCAGCGGCCGGGACAGGGGGAGAGGCGAGCAGTACTTC. Its translation is CASSGRDRGRGEQYF.

The chain employs TRBV15 and TRBJ1-1, with D possibly matching TRBD1 (6 bases). CDR1 is LNHNV and CDR2 is YYDKDF in the germline V gene (reference sequence). Trimming removed 4 bases at V and 6 bases at J, with 15 bases between. This CDR3 is 14 amino acids long. CDR3 region: CATSTTGSLSEAFF. The DNA for the CDR3 is TGTGCCACCAGCACAACAGGGTCTTTATCTGAAGCTTTCTTT.

This clone was seen more than once but under ten times. The rearrangement uses TRBV7-2 and TRBJ2-7, with 8 bases matching TRBD1. After removal of 3 bases from V and 6 bases from J, the junction contained 10 bases not matched to a gene. This CDR3 comprises 15 residues. Looked up from germline, CDR1 is SGHTA and CDR2 is FQGNSA. Here the CDR3 reads CASSFPQGASREQYF. DNA of the CDR3: TGTGCCAGCAGCTTCCCCCAGGGGGCTTCTCGCGAGCAGTACTTC.

The V gene is TRBV9, the J gene TRBJ2-3, with a tentative D call TRBD2 (6 bases). From germline, CDR1 is SGDLS and CDR2 YYNGEE. The CDR3 totals 15 residues. Trimming took 0 bases from V and 7 from J, leaving 15 bases between them. The CDR3 coding sequence is TGTGCCAGCAGCGTAGTTGGGGGGAGCGACCATACGCAGTATTTT. Translated: CASSVVGGSDHTQYF.

This CDR3 reads CASSIGGYNQPQHF. CDR3 nucleotide sequence: TGTGCCAGTAGTATCGGCGGGTACAATCAGCCCCAGCATTTT. This rearrangement joins TRBV19 to TRBJ1-5; D not resolved. The CDR3 extends over 14 amino acids. Per germline, CDR1 LNHDA and CDR2 SQIVND (reference sequence). Between the trimmed V and J ends, which lost 3 bases and 3 bases, there was a span of 9 bases. Supplemented by reference TRBV19 and TRBJ1-5, the full variable domain reads DGGITQSPKYLFRKEGQNVTLSCEQNLNHDAMYWYRQDPGQGLRLIYYSQIVNDFQKGDIAEGYSVSREKKESFPLTVTSAQKNPTAFYLCASSIGGYNQPQHFGDGTRLSIL.

Note on this clone: A junction end diverges from the germline sequence, so it may reflect a read error. The rearrangement joins TRBV14 to TRBJ2-7; TRBD1 is a possible D gene (6 bases). CDR1 is SGHDN and CDR2 is FVKESK in the germline V gene. There are 15 residues in the CDR3. The CDR3 loop is CAGSPPFGGKDEQYF. In DNA, the CDR3 is TGTGCCGGCAGCCCCCCCTTTGGGGGCAAGGACGAGCAGTACTTC.

The J gene is TRBJ1-3, the V gene TRBV6-5; possibly TRBD1 for D (6 bases). CDR1 and CDR2 from the germline V gene are MNHEY and SVGAGI. The CDR3 sequence is 15 residues long. The germline V and J ends were trimmed by 6 bases and 0 bases, with 12 bases remaining between them. DNA for the CDR3: TGTGCCAGCAGAATAACAGGGAGCTCTGGAAACACCATATATTTT. This gives the protein CASRITGSSGNTIYF.

J is TRBJ1-1 and V is TRBV30; perhaps TRBD1 as D (6 bases). Germline CDR1 GTSNPN, CDR2 SVGIG (reference sequence). The CDR3 length is 14 residues. Trimming removed 0 bases from V and 1 base from J, with 9 bases in between. CDR3 bases: TGTGCCTGGAGTGTACAGGGCAGGAACACTGAAGCTTTCTTT. It encodes CAWSVQGRNTEAFF.